This T cell receptor beta chain originates from a study of blood T cell repertoires in COVID-19. Clones were sequenced by immunoSEQ multiplex PCR, and TCRdb holds only the in-frame ones, with some missing. The sample shows approximately 210,000 clones, around 85% of them seen only once. CDR1 MNHNY and CDR2 SVGAGI come from the germline V gene (reference sequence). This CDR3 comprises 15 residues. Losses at the gene ends were 6 bases for V and 2 bases for J; bases not matched to a gene: 2. Sequenced input: peripheral blood. This sequence joins TRBV6-6 and TRBJ2-6; 9 bases line up with TRBD1. The TCR originated in a human donor in a cohort sampled during active COVID-19. CDR3 amino acids: CASSRDRAGANVLTF. CDR3 sequence (DNA): TGTGCCAGCAGCCGGGACAGGGCTGGGGCCAACGTCCTGACTTTC.